This TCR beta chain was retrieved from a study of cytomegalovirus exposure and HLA in healthy donors. Study-wide results and caveats: Cytomegalovirus-associated status was assigned to some 160 TCR beta chains. Excluded were some V segments that proved indistinguishable, including TRBV6-2 and TRBV6-3.

About this clone: What it binds is unknown.

The PCR used 60 Vbeta and 13 Jbeta primers. The method was immunoSEQ multiplex PCR; TCRdb's version includes in-frame clones alone and lacks a portion of them. The sample includes 70,000 to 95,000 clones, around 79% of them seen just once. Per the germline V gene, CDR1 is MNHEY and CDR2 is SMNVEV (reference sequence). The CDR3 covers 16 residues. The germline V and J ends were trimmed by 5 bases and 0 bases, with 16 bases remaining between them. Sequencing was carried out using PBMCs. The V gene is TRBV27, the J gene TRBJ1-1; D remains ambiguous. The sequence was obtained from a woman in her 40s in good health and CMV-seropositive. The CDR3 sequence: CASSLFVGEMNTEAFF. The CDR3 nucleotides read TGTGCCAGCAGTCTCTTTGTCGGGGAAATGAACACTGAAGCTTTCTTT.